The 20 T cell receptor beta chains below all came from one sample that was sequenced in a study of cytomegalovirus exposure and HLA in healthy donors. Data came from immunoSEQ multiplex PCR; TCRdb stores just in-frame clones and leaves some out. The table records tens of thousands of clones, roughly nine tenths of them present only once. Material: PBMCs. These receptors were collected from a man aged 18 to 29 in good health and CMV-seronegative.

CDR3 region: CASSSSDEEQFF. Written as DNA, the CDR3 is TGTGCCAGCAGTTCCAGCGACGAGGAGCAGTTCTTC. This rearrangement joins TRBV28 to TRBJ2-1, with D uncertain. Germline assignment: CDR1 MDHEN and CDR2 SYDVKM. The length of the CDR3 is 12 residues. The ends were cut back, 4 bases at V and 10 bases at J, with 11 bases in the middle.

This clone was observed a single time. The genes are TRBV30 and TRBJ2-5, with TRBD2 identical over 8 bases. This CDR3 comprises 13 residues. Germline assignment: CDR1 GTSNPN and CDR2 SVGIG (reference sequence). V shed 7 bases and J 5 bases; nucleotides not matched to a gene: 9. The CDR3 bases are TGTGCCTTAGAGCGGGAGACCAGGGAGACCCAGTACTTC. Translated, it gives CALERETRETQYF.

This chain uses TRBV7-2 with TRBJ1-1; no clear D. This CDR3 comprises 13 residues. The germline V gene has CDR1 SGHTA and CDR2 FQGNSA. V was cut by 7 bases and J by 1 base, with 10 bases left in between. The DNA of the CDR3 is TGTGCCAGCACCAATGCCAGGAACACTGAAGCTTTCTTT. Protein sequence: CASTNARNTEAFF.

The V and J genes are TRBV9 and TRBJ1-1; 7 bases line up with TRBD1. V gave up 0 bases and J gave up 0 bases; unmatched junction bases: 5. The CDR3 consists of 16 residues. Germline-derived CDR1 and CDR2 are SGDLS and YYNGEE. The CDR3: CASSVVTGKLNTEAFF. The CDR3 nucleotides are TGTGCCAGCAGCGTAGTGACAGGGAAATTGAACACTGAAGCTTTCTTT. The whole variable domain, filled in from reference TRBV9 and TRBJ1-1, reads DSGVTQTPKHLITATGQRVTLRCSPRSGDLSVYWYQQSLDQGLQFLIQYYNGEERAKGNILERFSAQQFPDLHSELNLSSLELGDSALYFCASSVVTGKLNTEAFFGQGTRLTVV.

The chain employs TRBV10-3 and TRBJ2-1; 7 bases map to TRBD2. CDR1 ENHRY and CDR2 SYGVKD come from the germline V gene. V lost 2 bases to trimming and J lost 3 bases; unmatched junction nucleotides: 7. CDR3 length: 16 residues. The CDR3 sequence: CAISEGRSGNYNEQFF. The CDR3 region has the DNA TGTGCCATCAGTGAGGGTAGGAGCGGGAACTACAATGAGCAGTTCTTC.

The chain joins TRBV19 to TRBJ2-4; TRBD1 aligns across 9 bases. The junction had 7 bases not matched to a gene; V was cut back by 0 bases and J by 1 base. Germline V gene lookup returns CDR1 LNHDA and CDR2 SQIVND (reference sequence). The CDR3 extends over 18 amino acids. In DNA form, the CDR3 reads TGTGCCAGTAGTATAGATCCACAGGGGGCGGCCGCCAAAAACATTCAGTACTTC. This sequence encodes CASSIDPQGAAAKNIQYF.

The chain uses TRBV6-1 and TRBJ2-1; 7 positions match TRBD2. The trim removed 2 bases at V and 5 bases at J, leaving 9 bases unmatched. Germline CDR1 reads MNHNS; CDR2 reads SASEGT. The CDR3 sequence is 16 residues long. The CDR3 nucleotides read TGTGCCAGCAGTGAATTCAGTGGGAGGGCCAACAATGAGCAGTTCTTC. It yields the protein CASSEFSGRANNEQFF.

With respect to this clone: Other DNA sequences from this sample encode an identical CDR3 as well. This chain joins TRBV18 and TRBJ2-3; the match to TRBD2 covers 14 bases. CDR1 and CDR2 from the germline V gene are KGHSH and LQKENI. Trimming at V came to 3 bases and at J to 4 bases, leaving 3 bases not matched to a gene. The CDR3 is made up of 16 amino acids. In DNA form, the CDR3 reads TGTGCCAGCTCACCGGGACTAGCGGGAGAGGCAGATACGCAGTATTTT. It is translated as CASSPGLAGEADTQYF.

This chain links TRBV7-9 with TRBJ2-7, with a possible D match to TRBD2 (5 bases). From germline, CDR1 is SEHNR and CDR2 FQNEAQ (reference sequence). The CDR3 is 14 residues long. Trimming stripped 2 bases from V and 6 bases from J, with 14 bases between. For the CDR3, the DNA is TGTGCCAGCAGCTTACCAGGACTGGACGGCGAGCAGTACTTC. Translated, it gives CASSLPGLDGEQYF.

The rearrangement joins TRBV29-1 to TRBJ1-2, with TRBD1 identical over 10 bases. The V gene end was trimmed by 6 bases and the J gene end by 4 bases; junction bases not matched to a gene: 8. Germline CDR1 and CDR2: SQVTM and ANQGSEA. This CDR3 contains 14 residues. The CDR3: CSVPGTGEFYGYTF. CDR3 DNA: TGCAGCGTCCCCGGGACAGGGGAGTTCTATGGCTACACCTTC.

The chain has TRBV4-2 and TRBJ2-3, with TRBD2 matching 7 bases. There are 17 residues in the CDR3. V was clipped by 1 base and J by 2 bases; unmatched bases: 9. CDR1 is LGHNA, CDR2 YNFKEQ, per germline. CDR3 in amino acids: CASSQAGRGGITDTQYF. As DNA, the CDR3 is TGTGCCAGCAGCCAAGCGGGTAGGGGAGGGATCACAGATACGCAGTATTTT.

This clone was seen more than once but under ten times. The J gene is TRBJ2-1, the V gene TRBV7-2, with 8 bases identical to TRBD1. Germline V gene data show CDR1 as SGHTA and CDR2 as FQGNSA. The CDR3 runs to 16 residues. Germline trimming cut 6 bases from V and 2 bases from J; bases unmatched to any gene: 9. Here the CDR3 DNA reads TGTGCCAGCAGACTGGACGGGACAGGCCCCTACAATGAGCAGTTCTTC. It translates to CASRLDGTGPYNEQFF.

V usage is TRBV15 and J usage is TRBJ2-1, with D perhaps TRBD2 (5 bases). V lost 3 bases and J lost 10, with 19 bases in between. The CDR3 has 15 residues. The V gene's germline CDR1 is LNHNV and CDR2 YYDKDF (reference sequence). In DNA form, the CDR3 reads TGTGCCACCAGCAGCCGGGATTCACCCTTCGGGGAGCAGTTCTTC. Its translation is CATSSRDSPFGEQFF.

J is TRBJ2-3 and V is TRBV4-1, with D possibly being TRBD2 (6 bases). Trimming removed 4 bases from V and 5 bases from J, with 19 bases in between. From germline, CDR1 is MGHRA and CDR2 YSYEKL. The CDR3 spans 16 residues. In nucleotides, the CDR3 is TGCGCCAGCAGCCGAAATCCGGGGACCGGGAGAGATACGCAGTATTTT. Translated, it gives CASSRNPGTGRDTQYF.

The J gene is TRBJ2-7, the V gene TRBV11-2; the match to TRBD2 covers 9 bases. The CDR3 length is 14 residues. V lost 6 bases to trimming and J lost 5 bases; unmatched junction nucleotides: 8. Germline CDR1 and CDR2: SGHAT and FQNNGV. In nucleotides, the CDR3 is TGTGCCAGCAGGAAGCTAGCGGGAAAGAACGAGCAGTACTTC. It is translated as CASRKLAGKNEQYF.

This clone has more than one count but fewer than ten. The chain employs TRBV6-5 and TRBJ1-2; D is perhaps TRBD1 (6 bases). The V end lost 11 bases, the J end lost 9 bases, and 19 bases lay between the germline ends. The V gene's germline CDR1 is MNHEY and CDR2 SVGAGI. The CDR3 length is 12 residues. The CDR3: CAVKREGVSYTF. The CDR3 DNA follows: TGTGCCGTAAAACGGGAGGGGGTCAGCTACACCTTC.

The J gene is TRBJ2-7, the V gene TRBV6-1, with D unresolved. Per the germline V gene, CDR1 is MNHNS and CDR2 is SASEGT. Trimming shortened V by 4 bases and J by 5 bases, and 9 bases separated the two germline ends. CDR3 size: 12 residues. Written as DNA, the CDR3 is TGTGCCAGCAGTGGTCTAATTGACGAGCAGTACTTC. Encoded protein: CASSGLIDEQYF.

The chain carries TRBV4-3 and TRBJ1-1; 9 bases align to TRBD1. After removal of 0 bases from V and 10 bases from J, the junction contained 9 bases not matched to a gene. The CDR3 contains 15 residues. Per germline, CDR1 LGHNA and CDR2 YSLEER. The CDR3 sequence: CASSQDPGQGRGAFF. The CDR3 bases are TGCGCCAGCAGCCAAGACCCTGGACAGGGGCGGGGAGCTTTCTTT.

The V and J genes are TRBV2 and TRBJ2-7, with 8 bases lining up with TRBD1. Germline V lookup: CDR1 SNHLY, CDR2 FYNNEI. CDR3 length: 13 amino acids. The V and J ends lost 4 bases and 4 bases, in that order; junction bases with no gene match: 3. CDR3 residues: CASSAQGAYEQYF. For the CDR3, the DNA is TGTGCCAGCAGTGCTCAGGGGGCGTACGAGCAGTACTTC. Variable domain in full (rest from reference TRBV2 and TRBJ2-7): EPEVTQTPSHQVTQMGQEVILRCVPISNHLYFYWYRQILGQKVEFLVSFYNNEISEKSEIFDDQFSVERPDGSNFTLKIRSTKLEDSAMYFCASSAQGAYEQYFGPGTRLTVT.

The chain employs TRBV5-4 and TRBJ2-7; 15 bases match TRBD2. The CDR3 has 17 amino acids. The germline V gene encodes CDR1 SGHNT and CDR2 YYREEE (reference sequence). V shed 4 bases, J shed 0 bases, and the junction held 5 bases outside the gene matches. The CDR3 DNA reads TGTGCCAGCAGCAAGGGACTAGCGGGAGGCCTCTCCTACGAGCAGTACTTC. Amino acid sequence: CASSKGLAGGLSYEQYF.